This T cell receptor beta chain was documented in a study of T cell responses to AZD1222 COVID-19 vaccine. Across the study: It was second doses at about 4 or about 12 weeks that were pooled. Overall study findings and caveats: Donors were mostly white British, more females; clonal diversity possibly underestimated. Spike-specific TCR depth and breadth grew after two AZD1222 doses. As reported, nearly half of all spike-specific TCRs target variant regions that are unmutated.

Libraries were prepared by immunoSEQ multiplex PCR; TCRdb keeps only in-frame clonotypes and omits some of them. The data show 200,000 or so clones, around 90% seen once. V lost 1 base and J lost 2, with 19 bases in between. Germline V lookup: CDR1 MGHRA, CDR2 YSYEKL. The CDR3 has 18 amino acids. On this clone itself: Its antigen is undetermined.

This sample comprised peripheral blood, obtained on day 0 of AZD1222 vaccination. This rearrangement joins TRBV4-1 to TRBJ2-3, with D possibly being TRBD1 (6 bases). This receptor was identified in an adult in good health. The CDR3 nucleotides are TGCGCCAGCAGCCAAGTGTTTCATGCAGGGACAAACACAGATACGCAGTATTTT. Translated: CASSQVFHAGTNTDTQYF.